A few counts support the clone carrying this T cell receptor beta chain. The antigen remains unidentified. The CDR3 is made up of 17 amino acids. Trimming took 5 bases from V and 0 from J, leaving 18 bases between them. Germline values: CDR1 SNHLY, CDR2 FYNNEI. Likely unrecorded immune exposures existed in these nominally healthy donors. The PCR used 60 Vbeta and 13 Jbeta primers. Sequenced by immunoSEQ multiplex PCR; TCRdb stores in-frame clones only, minus some. The sample lists 130,000 to 150,000 clones, around 79% occurring once. The source of the sample is a study of cytomegalovirus exposure and HLA in healthy donors. Study results and caveats: HLA allele associations emerged for around 16,000 TCR beta sequences in a later analysis, at 0.05 false discovery rate. Equally common other TCR beta chains were less clonally expanded than HLA-associated ones, a later analysis found. Researchers counted some 150 TCR beta chains as cytomegalovirus-associated.

V is TRBV2 and J is TRBJ2-3, with D possibly TRBD2 on 6 matching bases. The clonotype was recovered from a female donor in good health and CMV-seronegative. Sequenced material: PBMCs. The CDR3 loop reads CASSSGIAELSTDTQYF. CDR3 DNA: TGTGCCAGCAGTTCGGGGATAGCGGAGCTTAGCACAGATACGCAGTATTTT. Together with reference TRBV2 and TRBJ2-3, the CDR3 gives the full variable domain: EPEVTQTPSHQVTQMGQEVILRCVPISNHLYFYWYRQILGQKVEFLVSFYNNEISEKSEIFDDQFSVERPDGSNFTLKIRSTKLEDSAMYFCASSSGIAELSTDTQYFGPGTRLTVL.